This T cell receptor (beta chain) was sequenced during a study of response to subunit inactivated influenza vaccine listed by TCRdb under 2018. For the wider study: The study used deep quantitative T cell receptor repertoire profiling to track responses to a trivalent subunit inactivated influenza vaccine.

Remarks on this clonotype: Its target antigen remains unknown. Per-nucleotide qualities are absent, and no much larger clonotype sits a single base away.

The method behind the library was RT-PCR. Sequencing was performed on an Illumina HiSeq 2500. TCRdb took the public reads, trimmed them with fastp at Q25, ran MiXCR for clone calling and kept in-frame beta chains. Records with the same CDR3 protein are collapsed into one entry carrying the most frequent genes and DNA. The sample table lists more than 250,000 distinct CDR3 sequences, roughly a fifth of them with a count of one. The ten largest make up about 10% of the sample. The research as a whole found: It was suggested by the authors that each seasonal influenza vaccination may recruit only a limited number of new T cells.

According to the germline V gene, CDR1 reads MNHEY and CDR2 reads SVGEGT. At the junction V is shortened by 4 bases and J by 4 bases; bases outside the gene matches: 4. Measured from the cysteine to the phenylalanine, the CDR3 is 15 residues long. Just CDR3 DNA is preserved here, 45 bases in frame from base 1. The chain was built from TRBV6-2 or TRBV6-3 and TRBJ1-6; TRBD1 fits 7 bases in the junction. The receptor was isolated from a man aged 50-75 years who received an inactivated influenza vaccine. Donor details come from another sample of the same person, matched by shared clones. Sequences were derived from PBMCs from blood, sampled 21 months after vaccination. The DNA sequence is TGTGCCAGCAGTTTAACGGGACAGTATAATTCACCCCTCCACTTT. Translated, this gives CASSLTGQYNSPLHF.